This T cell receptor (beta chain) comes out of a study of T cells in Graves' hyperthyroidism and ophthalmopathy. Study as a whole: The initial diagnosis was the point when peripheral blood was collected, ahead of any treatment.

Regions amplified from RNA transcripts were the TCR beta CDR3 regions. HTBI primers drove first-round RT-PCR of the TCR CDR3. One entry per CDR3 protein results from TCRdb running MiXCR on the multiplex PCR reads. Of about 770,000 distinct CDR3 sequences in the sample, roughly 20% were seen once. Germline V gene data show CDR1 as MNHNS and CDR2 as SASEGT. Trimming left V 6 bases short and J 4 bases short, with 7 bases between. The CDR3 runs 12 residues. In its sample, this clonotype was seen many times. Sequencing was done on a sample of blood. The genes are TRBV6-1 and TRBJ1-5; no firm D call. The source is a woman aged 45-65 years with Graves' hyperthyroidism that later progressed to Graves' ophthalmopathy. CDR3 sequence (DNA): TGTGCCAGCAGAGACGGAAATCAGCCCCAGCATTTT. Translation: CASRDGNQPQHF.